This T cell receptor (beta chain) was documented in a study of OX40 agonist ivuxolimab in advanced cancers. Study outcomes and limitations: In a subset of nonresponders, normalized T-cell clonal expansion was also low. More expanded clones were seen, on average, in CD8+ T cells than in CD4+.

This table comes from immunoSEQ multiplex PCR, and its TCRdb copy is limited to in-frame clones, with some not included. The table has some 40,000 clones, approximately 80% seen once; the top ten hold about 35%. With V trimmed by 3 bases and J by 5 bases, 7 bases remained unmatched. The CDR3 covers 16 residues. Germline-derived CDR1 and CDR2 are KGHSH and LQKENI. Prior autoimmune disease or systemic immunosuppression barred patients. This clone has a single count. Its antigen is not identified. This material consisted of CD4+ or CD8+ T cells sorted from blood, taken in a trial of the OX40 agonist ivuxolimab. This TCR came from an adult with an advanced solid tumor such as melanoma, head and neck, liver or kidney cancer. The chain uses TRBV18 and TRBJ2-2, with 9 bases lining up with TRBD2. CDR3 sequence: CASSPAAGGRTGELFF. For the CDR3, the DNA is TGTGCCAGCTCACCCGCGGCGGGAGGGAGGACCGGGGAGCTGTTTTTT.